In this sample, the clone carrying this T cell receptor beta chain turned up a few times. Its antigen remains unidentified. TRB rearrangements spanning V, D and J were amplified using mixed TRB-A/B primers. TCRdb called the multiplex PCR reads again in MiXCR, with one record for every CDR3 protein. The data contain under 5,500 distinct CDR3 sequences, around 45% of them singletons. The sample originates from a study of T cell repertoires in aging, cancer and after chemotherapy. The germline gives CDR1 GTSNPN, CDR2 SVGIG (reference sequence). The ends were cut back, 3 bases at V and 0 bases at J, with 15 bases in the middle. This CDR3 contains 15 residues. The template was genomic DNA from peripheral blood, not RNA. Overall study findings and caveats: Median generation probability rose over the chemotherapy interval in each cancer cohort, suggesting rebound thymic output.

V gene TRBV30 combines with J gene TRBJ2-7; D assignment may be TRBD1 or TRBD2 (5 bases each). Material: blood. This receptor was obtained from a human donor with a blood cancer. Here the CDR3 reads CAWSRDGLSSYEQYF. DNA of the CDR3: TGTGCCTGGAGCAGGGACGGTTTATCCTCCTACGAGCAGTACTTC.